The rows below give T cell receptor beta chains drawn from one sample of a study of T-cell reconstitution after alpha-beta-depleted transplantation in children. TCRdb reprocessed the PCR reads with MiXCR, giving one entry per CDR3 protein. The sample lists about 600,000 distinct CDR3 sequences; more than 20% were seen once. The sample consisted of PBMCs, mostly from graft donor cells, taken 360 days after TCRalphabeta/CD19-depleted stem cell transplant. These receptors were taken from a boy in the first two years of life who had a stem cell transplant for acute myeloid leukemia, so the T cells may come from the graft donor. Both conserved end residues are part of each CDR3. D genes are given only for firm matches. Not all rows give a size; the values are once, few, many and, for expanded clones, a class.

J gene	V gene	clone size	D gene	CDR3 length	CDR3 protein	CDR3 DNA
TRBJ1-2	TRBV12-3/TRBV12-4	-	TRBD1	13	CASRDRGGDGYTF	TGTGCCAGCAGGGACAGGGGGGGGGATGGCTACACCTTC
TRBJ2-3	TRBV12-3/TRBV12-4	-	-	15	CASSFPWAGTDTQYF	TGTGCCAGCAGTTTCCCTTGGGCGGGCACAGATACGCAGTATTTT
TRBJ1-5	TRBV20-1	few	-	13	CSATPGSGQPQHF	TGCAGTGCTACCCCGGGGTCGGGACAGCCCCAGCATTTT
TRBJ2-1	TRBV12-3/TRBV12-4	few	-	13	CASSLNRVDEQFF	TGTGCCAGCAGCCTCAACAGGGTGGATGAGCAGTTCTTC
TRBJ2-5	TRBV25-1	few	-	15	CASSEYVVVEETQYF	TGTGCCAGCAGTGAATATGTGGTGGTTGAAGAGACCCAGTACTTC
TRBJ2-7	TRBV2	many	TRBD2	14	CASSSGTSVREQYF	TGTGCCAGCTCCTCCGGGACTAGCGTCCGCGAGCAGTACTTC
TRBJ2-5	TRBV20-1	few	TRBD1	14	CSARDQGEFETQYF	TGCAGTGCTAGAGATCAGGGGGAATTTGAGACCCAGTACTTC
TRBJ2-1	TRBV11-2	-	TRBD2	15	CASSFLAGAYNEQFF	TGTGCCAGCAGCTTTCTAGCGGGGGCCTACAATGAGCAGTTCTTC
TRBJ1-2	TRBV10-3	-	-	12	CATWDANYGYTF	TGTGCCACCTGGGACGCTAACTATGGCTACACCTTC
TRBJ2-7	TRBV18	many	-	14	CASSSPGFFYEQYF	TGTGCCAGCTCATCTCCAGGGTTTTTCTACGAGCAGTACTTC
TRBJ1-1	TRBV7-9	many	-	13	CASSLRTETEAFF	TGTGCCAGCAGCTTACGGACAGAGACTGAAGCTTTCTTT
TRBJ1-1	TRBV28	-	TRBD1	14	CASTLQGAWTEAFF	TGTGCCAGCACCTTACAGGGGGCCTGGACTGAAGCTTTCTTT
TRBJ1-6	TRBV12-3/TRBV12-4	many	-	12	CASSLSNSPLHF	TGTGCCAGCAGCCTCAGTAATTCACCCCTCCACTTT
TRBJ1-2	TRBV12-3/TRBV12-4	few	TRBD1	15	CASSPAGTVIYGYTF	TGTGCCAGCAGTCCCGCCGGGACAGTAATCTATGGCTACACCTTC
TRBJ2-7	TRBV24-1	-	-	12	CATRGTGDEQYF	TGTGCCACCAGGGGGACCGGGGACGAGCAGTACTTC
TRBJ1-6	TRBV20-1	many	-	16	CSARDQGTSYNSPLHF	TGCAGTGCGAGAGATCAGGGAACCTCCTATAATTCACCCCTCCACTTT
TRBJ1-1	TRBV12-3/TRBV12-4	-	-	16	CASSYQGPVGVAEAFF	TGTGCCAGCAGTTACCAAGGGCCGGTGGGAGTGGCTGAAGCTTTCTTT
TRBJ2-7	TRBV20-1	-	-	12	CSAQLDSYEQYF	TGCAGTGCCCAACTGGACAGCTACGAGCAGTACTTC
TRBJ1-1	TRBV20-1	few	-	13	CSGETTGNTEAFF	TGCAGTGGCGAGACGACAGGGAACACTGAAGCTTTCTTT
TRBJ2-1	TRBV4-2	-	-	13	CASSQESGAEQFF	TGTGCCAGCAGCCAAGAGAGTGGGGCCGAGCAGTTCTTC
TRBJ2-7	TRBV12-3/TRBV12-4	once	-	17	CASSRPRTGRGMDEQYF	TGTGCCAGCAGCCGCCCACGGACGGGGAGGGGGATGGACGAGCAGTACTTC
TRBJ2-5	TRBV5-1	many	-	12	CASSAPQETQYF	TGCGCCAGCAGCGCACCCCAAGAGACCCAGTACTTC
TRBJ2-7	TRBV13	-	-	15	CASSLLGQSIYEQYF	TGTGCCAGCAGCTTACTCGGACAGTCCATTTACGAGCAGTACTTC
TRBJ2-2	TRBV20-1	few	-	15	CSASGSLKASGELFF	TGCAGTGCTTCCGGGAGCCTGAAGGCATCCGGGGAGCTGTTTTTT
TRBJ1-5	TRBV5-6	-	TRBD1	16	CASSSSGQATNQPQHF	TGTGCCAGCAGCTCATCCGGACAGGCCACAAATCAGCCCCAGCATTTT
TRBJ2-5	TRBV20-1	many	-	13	CSASRTPQETQYF	TGCAGTGCTAGTCGGACACCTCAAGAGACCCAGTACTTC
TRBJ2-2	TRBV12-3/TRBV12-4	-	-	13	CASSLREYGELFF	TGTGCCAGCAGCCTTCGGGAATACGGGGAGCTGTTTTTT
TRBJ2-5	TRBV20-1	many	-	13	CSASKGGQETQYF	TGCAGTGCTAGCAAGGGGGGGCAAGAGACCCAGTACTTC
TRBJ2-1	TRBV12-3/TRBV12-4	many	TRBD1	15	CASSFWQGAYNEQFF	TGTGCCAGCAGTTTTTGGCAGGGGGCCTACAATGAGCAGTTCTTC
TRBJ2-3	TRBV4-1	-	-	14	CASSQGGTPNTQYF	TGCGCCAGCAGCCAAGGCGGAACCCCAAATACGCAGTATTTT
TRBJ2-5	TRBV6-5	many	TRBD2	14	CASSLQTGGETQYF	TGTGCCAGCAGCTTACAGACCGGGGGGGAGACCCAGTACTTC
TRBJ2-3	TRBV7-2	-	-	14	CASSLHANTDTQYF	TGTGCCAGCAGCCTACACGCGAATACAGATACGCAGTATTTT
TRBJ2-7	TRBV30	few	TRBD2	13	CAWRVGGAKEQYF	TGTGCCTGGAGGGTCGGGGGGGCCAAAGAGCAGTACTTC
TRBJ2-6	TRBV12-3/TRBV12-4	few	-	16	CASRMTGNSGANVLTF	TGTGCCAGCAGAATGACAGGCAACTCTGGGGCCAACGTCCTGACTTTC
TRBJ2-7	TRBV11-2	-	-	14	CASSLRSLSYEQYF	TGTGCCAGCAGCTTACGGAGCCTTTCCTACGAGCAGTACTTC
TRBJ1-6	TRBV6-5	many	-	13	CASRRQTNSPLHF	TGTGCCAGCAGGAGACAGACTAATTCACCCCTCCACTTT
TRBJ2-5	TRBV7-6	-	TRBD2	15	CASSLVGGAWETQYF	TGTGCCAGCAGCTTAGTCGGGGGGGCCTGGGAGACCCAGTACTTC
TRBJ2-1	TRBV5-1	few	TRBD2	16	CASSDQTSGAYNEQFF	TGCGCCAGCAGCGATCAGACTAGCGGGGCCTACAATGAGCAGTTCTTC
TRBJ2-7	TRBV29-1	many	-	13	CSVRGGGFDEQYF	TGCAGCGTTCGTGGGGGTGGCTTTGACGAGCAGTACTTC
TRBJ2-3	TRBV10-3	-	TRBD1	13	CAISTGGTDTQYF	TGTGCCATCAGCACAGGGGGAACAGATACGCAGTATTTT
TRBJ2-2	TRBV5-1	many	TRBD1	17	CASSLPTGGANTGELFF	TGCGCCAGCAGCTTACCGACAGGGGGCGCGAACACCGGGGAGCTGTTTTTT
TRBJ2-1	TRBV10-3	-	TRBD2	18	CAIRETNSGGPAHNEQFF	TGTGCCATCAGAGAGACCAATAGCGGGGGTCCAGCCCACAATGAGCAGTTCTTC
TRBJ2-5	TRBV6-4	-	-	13	CASSARTFETQYF	TGTGCCAGCAGTGCAAGGACCTTTGAGACCCAGTACTTC
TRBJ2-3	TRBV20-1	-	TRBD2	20	CSARPPRGQRGTFTTDTQYF	TGCAGTGCTAGACCCCCAAGGGGCCAGCGGGGGACTTTTACCACAGATACGCAGTATTTT
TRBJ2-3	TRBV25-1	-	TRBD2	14	CASRASGESDTQYF	TGTGCCAGCAGGGCTAGCGGGGAATCAGATACGCAGTATTTT
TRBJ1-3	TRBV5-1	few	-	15	CASSPGTNSGNTIYF	TGCGCCAGCAGCCCCGGGACAAACTCTGGAAACACCATATATTTT
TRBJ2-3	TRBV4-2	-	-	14	CASSQEQGLDTQYF	TGTGCCAGCAGCCAAGAACAGGGATTAGATACGCAGTATTTT
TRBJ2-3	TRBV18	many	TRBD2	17	CASSPLMGSGVADTQYF	TGTGCCAGCTCACCACTTATGGGTAGCGGGGTCGCAGATACGCAGTATTTT
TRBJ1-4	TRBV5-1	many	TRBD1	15	CASSPGTGGREKLFF	TGCGCCAGCAGCCCTGGGACAGGGGGCCGGGAAAAACTGTTTTTT
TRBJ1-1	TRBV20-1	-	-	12	CSPLAGGGEAFF	TGCAGTCCCCTCGCTGGGGGGGGCGAAGCTTTCTTT
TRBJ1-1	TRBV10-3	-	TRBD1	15	CAISRGTGGSTEAFF	TGTGCCATCAGCCGAGGGACAGGGGGGTCCACTGAAGCTTTCTTT
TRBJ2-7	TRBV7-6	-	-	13	CASSLHNPYEQYF	TGTGCCAGCAGCTTGCACAACCCCTACGAGCAGTACTTC
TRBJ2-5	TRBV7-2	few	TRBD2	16	CASSPPGLAVSETQYF	TGTGCCAGCAGCCCCCCAGGACTAGCCGTTTCAGAGACCCAGTACTTC
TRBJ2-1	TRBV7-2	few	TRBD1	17	CASSLVGGWDRGYEQFF	TGTGCCAGCAGCTTAGTGGGCGGCTGGGACAGAGGGTATGAGCAGTTCTTC
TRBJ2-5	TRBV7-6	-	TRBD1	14	CASSLRGQGETQYF	TGTGCCAGCAGCTTAAGGGGGCAGGGGGAGACCCAGTACTTC
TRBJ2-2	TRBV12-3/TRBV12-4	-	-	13	CASSFSATGELFF	TGTGCCAGCAGTTTTTCAGCTACCGGGGAGCTGTTTTTT
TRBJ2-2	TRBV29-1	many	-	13	CSVGRANTGELFF	TGCAGCGTTGGCAGGGCTAACACCGGGGAGCTGTTTTTT
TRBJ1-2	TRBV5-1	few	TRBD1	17	CASSLVGVPGQPYGYTF	TGCGCCAGCAGCTTGGTGGGGGTCCCGGGACAGCCCTATGGCTACACCTTC
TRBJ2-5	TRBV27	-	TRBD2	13	CASSAREEETQYF	TGTGCCAGCAGTGCCCGGGAGGAAGAGACCCAGTACTTC
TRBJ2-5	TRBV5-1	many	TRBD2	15	CASSQGGYSQETQYF	TGCGCCAGCAGCCAGGGAGGGTACTCTCAAGAGACCCAGTACTTC